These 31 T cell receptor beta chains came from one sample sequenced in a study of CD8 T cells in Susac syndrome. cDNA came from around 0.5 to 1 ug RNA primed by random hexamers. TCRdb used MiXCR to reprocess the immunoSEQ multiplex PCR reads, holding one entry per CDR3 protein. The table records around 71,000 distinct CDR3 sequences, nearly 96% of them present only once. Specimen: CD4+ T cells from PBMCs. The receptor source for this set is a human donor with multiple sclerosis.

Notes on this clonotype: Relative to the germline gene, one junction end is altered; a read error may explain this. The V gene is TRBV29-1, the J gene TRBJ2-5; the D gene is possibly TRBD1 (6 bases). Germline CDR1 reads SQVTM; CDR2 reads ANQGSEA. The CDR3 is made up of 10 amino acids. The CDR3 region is CSVEQGALDF. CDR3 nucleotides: TGCAGCGTAGAACAGGGCGCCCTTGACTTC. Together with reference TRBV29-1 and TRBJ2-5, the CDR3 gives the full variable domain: SAVISQKPSRDICQRGTSLTIQCQVDSQVTMMFWYRQQPGQSLTLIATANQGSEATYESGFVIDKFPISRPNLTFSTLTVSNMSPEDSSIYLCSVEQGALDFGPGTRLLVL.

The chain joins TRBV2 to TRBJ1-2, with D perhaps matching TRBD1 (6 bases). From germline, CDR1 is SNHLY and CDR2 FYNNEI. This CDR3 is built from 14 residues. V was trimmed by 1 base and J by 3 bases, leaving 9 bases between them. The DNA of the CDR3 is TGTGCCAGCAGTGAAGGGGGGGGCTACTATGGCTACACCTTC. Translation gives CASSEGGGYYGYTF.

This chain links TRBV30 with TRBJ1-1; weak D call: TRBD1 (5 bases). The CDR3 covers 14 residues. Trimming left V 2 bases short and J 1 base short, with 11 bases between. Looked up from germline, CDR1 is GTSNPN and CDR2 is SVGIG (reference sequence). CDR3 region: CAWSPTRENTEAFF. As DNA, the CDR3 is TGTGCCTGGAGTCCGACCAGGGAGAACACTGAAGCTTTCTTT.

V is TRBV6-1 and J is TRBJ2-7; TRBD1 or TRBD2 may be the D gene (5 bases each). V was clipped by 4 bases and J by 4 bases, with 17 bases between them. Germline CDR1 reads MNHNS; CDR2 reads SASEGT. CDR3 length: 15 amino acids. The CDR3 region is CASSVSFGREYEQYF. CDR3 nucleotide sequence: TGTGCCAGCAGTGTATCGTTCGGCAGGGAGTACGAGCAGTACTTC.

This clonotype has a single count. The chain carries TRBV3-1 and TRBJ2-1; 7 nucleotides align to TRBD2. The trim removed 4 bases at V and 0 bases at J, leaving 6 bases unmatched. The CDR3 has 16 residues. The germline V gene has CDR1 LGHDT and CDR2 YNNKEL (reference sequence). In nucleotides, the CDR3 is TGTGCCAGCAGCCGGAGCGGGGTGAGCTCCTACAATGAGCAGTTCTTC. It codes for CASSRSGVSSYNEQFF.

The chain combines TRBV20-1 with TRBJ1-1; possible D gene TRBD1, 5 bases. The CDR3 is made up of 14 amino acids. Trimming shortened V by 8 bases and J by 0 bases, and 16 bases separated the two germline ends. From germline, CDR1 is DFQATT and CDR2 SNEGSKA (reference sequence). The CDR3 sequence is CSPGQGTMNTEAFF. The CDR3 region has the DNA TGCAGTCCCGGACAAGGGACCATGAACACTGAAGCTTTCTTT.

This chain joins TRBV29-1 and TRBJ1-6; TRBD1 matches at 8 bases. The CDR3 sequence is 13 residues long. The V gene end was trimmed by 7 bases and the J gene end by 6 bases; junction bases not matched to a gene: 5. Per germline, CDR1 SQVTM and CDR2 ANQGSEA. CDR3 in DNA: TGCAGCGCCCCGGGACAGGTTAATTCACCCCTCCACTTT. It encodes CSAPGQVNSPLHF.

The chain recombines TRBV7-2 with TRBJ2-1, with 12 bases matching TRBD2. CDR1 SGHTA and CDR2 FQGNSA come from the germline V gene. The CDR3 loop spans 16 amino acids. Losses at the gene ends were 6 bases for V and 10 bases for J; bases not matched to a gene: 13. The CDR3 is CASSQEGTSGGREQFF. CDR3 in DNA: TGTGCCAGCAGTCAGGAGGGAACTAGCGGGGGGAGGGAGCAGTTCTTC.

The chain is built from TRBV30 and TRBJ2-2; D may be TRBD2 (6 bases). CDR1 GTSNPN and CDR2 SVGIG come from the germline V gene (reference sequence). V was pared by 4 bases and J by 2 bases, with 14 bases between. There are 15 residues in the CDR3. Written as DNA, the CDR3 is TGTGCCTGGAATTTGAACGGGGGAAACACCGGGGAGCTGTTTTTT. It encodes CAWNLNGGNTGELFF.

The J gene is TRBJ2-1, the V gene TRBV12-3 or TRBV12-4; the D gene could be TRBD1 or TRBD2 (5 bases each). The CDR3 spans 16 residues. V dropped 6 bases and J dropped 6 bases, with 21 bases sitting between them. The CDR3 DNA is TGTGCCAGCAGCCCACAAGGGACGTGGGGCCCCAATGAGCAGTTCTTC. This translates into CASSPQGTWGPNEQFF.

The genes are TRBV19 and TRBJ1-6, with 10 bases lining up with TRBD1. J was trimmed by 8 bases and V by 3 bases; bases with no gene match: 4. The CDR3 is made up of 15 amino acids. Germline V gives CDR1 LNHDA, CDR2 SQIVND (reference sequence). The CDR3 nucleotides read TGTGCCAGTAGTATCGGCGGGACAGGGGATTCACCCCTCCACTTT. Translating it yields CASSIGGTGDSPLHF.

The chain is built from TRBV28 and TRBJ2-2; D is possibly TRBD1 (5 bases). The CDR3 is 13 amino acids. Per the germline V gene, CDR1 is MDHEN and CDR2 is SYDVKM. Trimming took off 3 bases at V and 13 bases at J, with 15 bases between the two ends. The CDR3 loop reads CASSFEPGRVLFF. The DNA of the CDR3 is TGTGCCAGCAGTTTCGAACCGGGCAGGGTGCTGTTTTTT.

CDR3 residues: CASSSARGRTEAFF. In DNA, the CDR3 is TGTGCCAGTAGTTCAGCCCGGGGACGGACTGAAGCTTTCTTT. The chain couples TRBV19 to TRBJ1-1, with D possibly TRBD1 on 5 matching bases. Germline V gene lookup returns CDR1 LNHDA and CDR2 SQIVND (reference sequence). The CDR3 length is 14 residues. V was trimmed by 5 bases and J by 5 bases, leaving 15 bases between them.

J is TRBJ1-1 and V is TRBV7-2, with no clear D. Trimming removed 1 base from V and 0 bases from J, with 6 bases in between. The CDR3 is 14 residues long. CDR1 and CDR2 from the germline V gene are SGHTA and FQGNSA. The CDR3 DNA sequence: TGTGCCAGCAGCTTAGAGGGTGTGAACACTGAAGCTTTCTTT. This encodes CASSLEGVNTEAFF.

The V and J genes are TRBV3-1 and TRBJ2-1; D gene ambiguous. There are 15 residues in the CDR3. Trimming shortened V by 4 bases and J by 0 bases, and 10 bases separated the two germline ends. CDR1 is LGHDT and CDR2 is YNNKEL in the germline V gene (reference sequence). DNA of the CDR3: TGTGCCAGCAGCCCGACCCGTAACTCCTACAATGAGCAGTTCTTC. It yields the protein CASSPTRNSYNEQFF.

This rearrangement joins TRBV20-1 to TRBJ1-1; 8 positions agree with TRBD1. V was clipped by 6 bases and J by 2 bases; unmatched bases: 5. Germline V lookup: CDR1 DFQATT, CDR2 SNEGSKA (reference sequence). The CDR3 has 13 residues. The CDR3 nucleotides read TGCAGTGCCCTACAGGGGGTTAACACTGAAGCTTTCTTT. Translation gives CSALQGVNTEAFF.

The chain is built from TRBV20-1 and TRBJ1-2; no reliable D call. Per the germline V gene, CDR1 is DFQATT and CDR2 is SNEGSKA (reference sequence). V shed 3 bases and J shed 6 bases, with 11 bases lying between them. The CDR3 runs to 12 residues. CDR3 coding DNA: TGCAGTGCTAGCCGTCAGGATGATGGCTACACCTTC. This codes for CSASRQDDGYTF.

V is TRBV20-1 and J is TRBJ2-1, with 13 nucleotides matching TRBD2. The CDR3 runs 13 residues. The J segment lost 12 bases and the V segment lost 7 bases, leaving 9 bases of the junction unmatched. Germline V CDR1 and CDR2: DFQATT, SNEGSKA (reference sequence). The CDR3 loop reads CSVRTSGGVGQFF. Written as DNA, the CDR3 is TGCAGTGTTCGGACTAGCGGGGGAGTGGGGCAGTTCTTC.

CDR3: CSVGEDRQETQYF. The CDR3 DNA reads TGCAGCGTTGGGGAAGACAGGCAAGAGACCCAGTACTTC. The chain is built from TRBV29-1 and TRBJ2-5, with D possibly TRBD1 on 6 matching bases. The CDR3 runs to 13 residues. Trimming cost V 4 bases and J 2 bases, with 11 bases left between them. CDR1 and CDR2 (germline): SQVTM, ANQGSEA. Full variable domain (missing parts from reference TRBV29-1 and TRBJ2-5): SAVISQKPSRDICQRGTSLTIQCQVDSQVTMMFWYRQQPGQSLTLIATANQGSEATYESGFVIDKFPISRPNLTFSTLTVSNMSPEDSSIYLCSVGEDRQETQYFGPGTRLLVL.

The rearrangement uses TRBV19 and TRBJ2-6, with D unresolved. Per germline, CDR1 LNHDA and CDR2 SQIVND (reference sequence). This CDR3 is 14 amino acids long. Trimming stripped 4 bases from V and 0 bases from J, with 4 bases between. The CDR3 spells CASSTDSGANVLTF. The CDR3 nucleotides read TGTGCCAGTAGTACGGACTCTGGGGCCAACGTCCTGACTTTC.

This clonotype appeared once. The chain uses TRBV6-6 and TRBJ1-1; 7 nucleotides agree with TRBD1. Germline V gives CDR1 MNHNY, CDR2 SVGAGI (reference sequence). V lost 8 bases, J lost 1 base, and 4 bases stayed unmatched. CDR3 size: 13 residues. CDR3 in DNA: TGTGCCAGCGGGGACAGAAAGAACACTGAAGCTTTCTTT. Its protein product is CASGDRKNTEAFF.

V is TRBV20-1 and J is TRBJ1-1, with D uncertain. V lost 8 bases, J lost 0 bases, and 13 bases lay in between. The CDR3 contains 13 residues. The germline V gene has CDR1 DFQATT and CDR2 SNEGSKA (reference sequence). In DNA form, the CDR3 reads TGCAGTCCTCACTTGGCTTTGAACACTGAAGCTTTCTTT. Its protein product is CSPHLALNTEAFF.

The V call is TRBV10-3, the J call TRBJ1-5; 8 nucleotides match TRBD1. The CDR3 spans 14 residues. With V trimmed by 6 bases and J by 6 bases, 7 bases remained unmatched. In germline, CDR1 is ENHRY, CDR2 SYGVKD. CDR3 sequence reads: CAISEGQGSQPQHF. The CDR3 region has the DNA TGTGCCATCAGCGAAGGACAGGGAAGTCAGCCCCAGCATTTT.

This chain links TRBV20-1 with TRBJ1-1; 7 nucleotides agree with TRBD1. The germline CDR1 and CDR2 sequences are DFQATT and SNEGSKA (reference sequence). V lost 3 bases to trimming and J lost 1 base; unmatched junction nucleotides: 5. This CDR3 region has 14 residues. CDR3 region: CSARRQGWNTEAFF. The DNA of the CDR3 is TGCAGTGCTAGGCGACAGGGTTGGAACACTGAAGCTTTCTTT.

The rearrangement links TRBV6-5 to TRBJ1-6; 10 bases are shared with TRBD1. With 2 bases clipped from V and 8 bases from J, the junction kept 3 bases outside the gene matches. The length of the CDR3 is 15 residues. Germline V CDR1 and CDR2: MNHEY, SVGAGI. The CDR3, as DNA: TGTGCCAGCAGTTACGTAGGGACAGGGGATTCACCCCTCCACTTT. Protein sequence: CASSYVGTGDSPLHF.

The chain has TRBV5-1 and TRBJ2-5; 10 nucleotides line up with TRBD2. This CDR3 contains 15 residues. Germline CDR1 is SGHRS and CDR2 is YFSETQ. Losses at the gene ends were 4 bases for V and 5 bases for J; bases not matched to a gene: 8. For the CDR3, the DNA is TGCGCCAGCAGCCCCTCCGGGACTAGCGTTGAGACCCAGTACTTC. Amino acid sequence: CASSPSGTSVETQYF.

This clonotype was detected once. CDR3 sequence reads: CASSSDGSYGYTF. The CDR3 bases are TGTGCCAGCAGCTCCGACGGTTCCTATGGCTACACCTTC. V is TRBV5-4 and J is TRBJ1-2; no clear D. The CDR3 is 13 residues long. The germline V and J ends were trimmed by 3 bases and 4 bases, with 10 bases remaining between them. The germline V gene has CDR1 SGHNT and CDR2 YYREEE (reference sequence).

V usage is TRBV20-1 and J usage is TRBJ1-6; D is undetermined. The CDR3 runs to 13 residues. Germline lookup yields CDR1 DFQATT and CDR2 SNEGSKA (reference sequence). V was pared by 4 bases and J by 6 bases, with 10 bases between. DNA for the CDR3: TGCAGTGCTACGAGCCCCGGTAATTCACCCCTCCACTTT. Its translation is CSATSPGNSPLHF.

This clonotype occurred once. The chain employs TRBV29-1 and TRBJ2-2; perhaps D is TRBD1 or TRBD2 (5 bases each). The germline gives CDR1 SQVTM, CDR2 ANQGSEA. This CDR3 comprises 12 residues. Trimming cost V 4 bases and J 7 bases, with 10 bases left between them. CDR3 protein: CSVAGTIGELFF. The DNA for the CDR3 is TGCAGCGTTGCCGGGACGATCGGGGAGCTGTTTTTT.

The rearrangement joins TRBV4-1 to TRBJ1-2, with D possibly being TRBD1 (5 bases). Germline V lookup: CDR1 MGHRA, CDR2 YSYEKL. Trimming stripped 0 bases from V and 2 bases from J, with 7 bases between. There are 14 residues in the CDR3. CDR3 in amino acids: CASSQDPGNYGYTF. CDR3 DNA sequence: TGCGCCAGCAGCCAAGATCCAGGGAACTATGGCTACACCTTC.

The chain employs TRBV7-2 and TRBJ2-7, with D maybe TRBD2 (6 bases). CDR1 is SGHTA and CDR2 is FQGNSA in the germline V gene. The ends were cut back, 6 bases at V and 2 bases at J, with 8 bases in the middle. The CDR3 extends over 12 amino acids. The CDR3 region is CASRTGAYEQYF. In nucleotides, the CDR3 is TGTGCCAGCAGGACGGGGGCCTACGAGCAGTACTTC. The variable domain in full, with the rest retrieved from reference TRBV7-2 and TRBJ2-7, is GAGVSQSPSNKVTEKGKDVELRCDPISGHTALYWYRQSLGQGLEFLIYFQGNSAPDKSGLPSDRFSAERTGGSVSTLTIQRTQQEDSAVYLCASRTGAYEQYFGPGTRLTVT.